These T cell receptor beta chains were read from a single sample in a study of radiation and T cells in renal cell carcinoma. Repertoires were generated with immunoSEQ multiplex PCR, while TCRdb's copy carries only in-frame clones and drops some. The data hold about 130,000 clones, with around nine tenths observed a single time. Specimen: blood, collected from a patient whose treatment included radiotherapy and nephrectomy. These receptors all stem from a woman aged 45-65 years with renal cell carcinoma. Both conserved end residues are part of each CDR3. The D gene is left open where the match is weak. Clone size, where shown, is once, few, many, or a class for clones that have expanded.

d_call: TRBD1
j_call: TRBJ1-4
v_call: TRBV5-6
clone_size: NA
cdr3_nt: TGTGCCAGCAGTCGGGACAGGTTACCAGGAAAACTGTTTTTT
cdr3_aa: CASSRDRLPGKLFF

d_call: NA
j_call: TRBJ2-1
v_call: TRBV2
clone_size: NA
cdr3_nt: TGTGCCAGCAGTGCGTCCAGGGTTGGAAATGAGCAGTTCTTC
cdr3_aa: CASSASRVGNEQFF

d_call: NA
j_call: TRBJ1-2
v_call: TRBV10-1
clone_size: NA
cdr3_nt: TGCGCCAGCAGTGAATTCAGGGGCTATGGCTACACCTTC
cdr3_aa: CASSEFRGYGYTF

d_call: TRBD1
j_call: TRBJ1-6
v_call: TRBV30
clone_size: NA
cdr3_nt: TGTGCCTGGAGTGCGGGACAGGGGCTAAACTCCTATAATTCACCCCTCCACTTT
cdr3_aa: CAWSAGQGLNSYNSPLHF

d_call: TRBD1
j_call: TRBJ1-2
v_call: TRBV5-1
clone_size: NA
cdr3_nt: TGCGCCACCGGGACAGGCTTTACTTATGGCTACACCTTC
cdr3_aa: CATGTGFTYGYTF

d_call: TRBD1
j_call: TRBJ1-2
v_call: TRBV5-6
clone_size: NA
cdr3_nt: TGTGCCAGCAGCTGGGAGACAGGGGGCGGCTATGGCTACACCTTC
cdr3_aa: CASSWETGGGYGYTF

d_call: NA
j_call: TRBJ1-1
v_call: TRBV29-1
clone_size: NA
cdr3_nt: TGCAGCGTTGGAGTGGGTACAGTGAACACTGAAGCTTTCTTT
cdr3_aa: CSVGVGTVNTEAFF

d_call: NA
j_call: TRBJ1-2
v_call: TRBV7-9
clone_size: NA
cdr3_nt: TGTGCCAGCAGTTGGACAGCTTTTTATGGCTACACCTTC
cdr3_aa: CASSWTAFYGYTF

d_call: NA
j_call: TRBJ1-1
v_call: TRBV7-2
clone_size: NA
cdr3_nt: TGTGCCAGCAGCTTAGCGCTAAGACGGACTGAAGCTTTCTTT
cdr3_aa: CASSLALRRTEAFF

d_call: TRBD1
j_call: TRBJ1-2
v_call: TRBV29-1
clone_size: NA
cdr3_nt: TGCAGCTTATGGGACAGGGTGTCGAGTGGCTACACCTTC
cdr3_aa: CSLWDRVSSGYTF

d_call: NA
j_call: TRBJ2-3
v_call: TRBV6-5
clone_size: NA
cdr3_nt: TGTGCCAGCAGTTATTGGGACGGCGTGGGTACGCAGTATTTT
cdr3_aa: CASSYWDGVGTQYF

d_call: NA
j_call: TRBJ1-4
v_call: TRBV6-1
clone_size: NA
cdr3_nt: TGTGCCAGCAGTGAAGGAATGTCAGCTTTTGCAACTAATGAAAAACTGTTTTTT
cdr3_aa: CASSEGMSAFATNEKLFF

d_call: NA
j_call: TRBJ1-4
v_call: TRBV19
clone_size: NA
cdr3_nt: TGTGCCAGTAGTCAGGGTTTTGAAAAACTGTTTTTT
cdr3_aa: CASSQGFEKLFF

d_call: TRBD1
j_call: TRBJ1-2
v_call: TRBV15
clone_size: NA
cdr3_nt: TGTGCCACCAGCAGAACCGACACCGGGACAGGGGTTTCCGGCTACACCTTC
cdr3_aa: CATSRTDTGTGVSGYTF

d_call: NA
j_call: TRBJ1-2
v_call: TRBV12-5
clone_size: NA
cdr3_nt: TGTGCTAGTGGTTTGACCAATATCGGACCCTATGGCTACACCTTC
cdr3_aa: CASGLTNIGPYGYTF

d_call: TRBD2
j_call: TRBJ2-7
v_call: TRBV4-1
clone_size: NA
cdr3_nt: TGCGCCAGCAGCCAAGATGGAAGGACTAGCGGGTACGAGCAGTACTTC
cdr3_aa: CASSQDGRTSGYEQYF

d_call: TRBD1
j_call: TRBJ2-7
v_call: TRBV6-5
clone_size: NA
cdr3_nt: TGTGCCAGCACCAAACCCGGACAGGGGGCTTACGAGCAGTACTTC
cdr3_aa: CASTKPGQGAYEQYF

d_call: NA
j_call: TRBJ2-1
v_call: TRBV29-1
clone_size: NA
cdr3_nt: TGCAGCGTTGGCCTACACGGGAGCTCCTACAATGAGCAGTTCTTC
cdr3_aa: CSVGLHGSSYNEQFF

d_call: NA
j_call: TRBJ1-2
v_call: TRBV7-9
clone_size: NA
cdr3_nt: TGTGCCAGCAGCCGAAGATCCGGGCCTTTTGCCTTC
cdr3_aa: CASSRRSGPFAF

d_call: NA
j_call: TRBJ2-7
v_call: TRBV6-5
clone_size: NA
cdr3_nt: TGTGCCAGCTTCGGTTCCTTCGAGCAGTACTTC
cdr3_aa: CASFGSFEQYF

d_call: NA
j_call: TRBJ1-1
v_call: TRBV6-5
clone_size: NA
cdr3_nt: TGTGCCAGCAGGCCCGGGAGGGTGGGGGACACTGAAGCTTTCTTT
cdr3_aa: CASRPGRVGDTEAFF

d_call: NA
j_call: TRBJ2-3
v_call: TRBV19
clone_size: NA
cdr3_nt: TGTGCCAGTAGTGCGGACAGAAACACAGATACGCAGTATTTT
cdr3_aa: CASSADRNTDTQYF

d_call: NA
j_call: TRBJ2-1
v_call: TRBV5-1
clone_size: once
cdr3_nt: TGCGCCAGCAGCTTTGGGGTGCAGGGTTTCTACAATGAGCAGTTCTTC
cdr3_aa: CASSFGVQGFYNEQFF

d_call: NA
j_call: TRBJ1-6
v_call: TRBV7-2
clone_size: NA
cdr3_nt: TGTGCCAGCAGCTTAGTAGGTCAGGGGATTAATTCACCCCTCCACTTT
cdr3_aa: CASSLVGQGINSPLHF

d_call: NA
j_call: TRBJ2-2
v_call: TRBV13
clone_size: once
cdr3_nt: TGTGCCAGCTCCATGCGTGGGGGGCTGGGCGGGGAGCTGTTTTTT
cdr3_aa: CASSMRGGLGGELFF

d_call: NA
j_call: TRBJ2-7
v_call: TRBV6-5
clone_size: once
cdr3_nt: TGTGCCAGCAGTTACTCCAGGGACGCTTGGGAGCAGTACTTC
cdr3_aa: CASSYSRDAWEQYF

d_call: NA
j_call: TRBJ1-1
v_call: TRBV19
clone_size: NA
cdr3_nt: TGTGCCAGTAAAGAAGCGTGGGACACTGAAGCTTTCTTT
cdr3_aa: CASKEAWDTEAFF

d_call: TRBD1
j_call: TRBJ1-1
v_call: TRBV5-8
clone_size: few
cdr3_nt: TGTGCCAGCAGCTCTGGATCGACAGGGTGGGTCATAAGGAGCACTGAAGCTTTCTTT
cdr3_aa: CASSSGSTGWVIRSTEAFF

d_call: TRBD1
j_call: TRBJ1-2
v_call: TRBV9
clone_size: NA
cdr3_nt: TGTGCCAGCAGCGCATGGGACAGCGCTAACTATGGCTACACCTTC
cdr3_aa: CASSAWDSANYGYTF

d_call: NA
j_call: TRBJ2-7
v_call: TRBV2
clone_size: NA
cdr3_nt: TGTGCCAGCAGTGAATTGGGGGGGGGCCTTGGCGAGCAGTACTTC
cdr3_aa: CASSELGGGLGEQYF

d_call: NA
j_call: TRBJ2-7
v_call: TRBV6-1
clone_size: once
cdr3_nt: TGTGCCAGCAGTTTCTCAGGGGATAGGCAGTACTTC
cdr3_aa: CASSFSGDRQYF

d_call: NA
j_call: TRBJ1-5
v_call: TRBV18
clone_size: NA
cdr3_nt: TGTGCCAGCTCACAGAGGGAGGTTTATAGCAATCAGCCCCAGCATTTT
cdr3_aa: CASSQREVYSNQPQHF

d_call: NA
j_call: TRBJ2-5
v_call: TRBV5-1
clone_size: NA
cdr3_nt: TGCGCCAGCAGCTTGGTACGGGAGACCCAGTACTTC
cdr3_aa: CASSLVRETQYF

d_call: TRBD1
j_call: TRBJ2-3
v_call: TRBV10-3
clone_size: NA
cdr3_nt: TGTGCCATCAGCAAGACAGGGTCTAGCACAGATACGCAGTATTTT
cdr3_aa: CAISKTGSSTDTQYF

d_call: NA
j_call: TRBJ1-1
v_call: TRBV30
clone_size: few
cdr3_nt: TGTGCCTGGGGGGACCCCAGTTGGGGGAACACTGAAGCTTTCTTT
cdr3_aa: CAWGDPSWGNTEAFF

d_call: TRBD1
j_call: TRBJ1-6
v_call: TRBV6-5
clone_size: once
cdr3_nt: TGTGCCAGCAGTTCGTGGACAGGCTCCTATAATTCACCCCTCCACTTT
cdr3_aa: CASSSWTGSYNSPLHF

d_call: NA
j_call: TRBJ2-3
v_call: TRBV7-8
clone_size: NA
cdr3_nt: TGTGCCAGCAGCTCCCTCGCAGGAGAGTCCACAGATACGCAGTATTTT
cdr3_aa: CASSSLAGESTDTQYF

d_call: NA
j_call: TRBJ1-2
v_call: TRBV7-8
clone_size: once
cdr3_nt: TGTGCCAGCAGCTTAGACGAGCGCAACTATGGCTACACCTTC
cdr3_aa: CASSLDERNYGYTF

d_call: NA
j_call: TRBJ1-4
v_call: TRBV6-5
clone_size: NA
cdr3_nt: TGTGCCAGCAGTTACGACGTACAGGGTACACTGTTTTTT
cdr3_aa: CASSYDVQGTLFF